This T cell receptor beta chain was documented in a study of OX40 agonist ivuxolimab in advanced cancers. The V end lost 3 bases, the J end lost 4 bases, and 11 bases lay between the germline ends. The germline CDR1 and CDR2 sequences are SGDLS and YYNGEE. This CDR3 comprises 14 residues. Sequenced by immunoSEQ multiplex PCR; TCRdb stores in-frame clones only, minus some. The sample yields tens of thousands of clones, roughly nine tenths seen once. Overall study results and limits: Relative to CD4+, CD8+ T cells held more expanded clones on average.

Comment on this clone: Its antigen is not identified.

The receptor comes from an adult with an advanced solid tumor such as melanoma, head and neck, liver or kidney cancer. The chain combines TRBV9 with TRBJ1-5; TRBD1 might be the D (5 bases). The sequences come from CD4+ or CD8+ T cells sorted from blood, collected in a trial of the OX40 agonist ivuxolimab. CDR3 in DNA: TGTGCCAGCAGCGGTACGGGGGGGAATCAGCCCCAGCATTTT. Translating gives CASSGTGGNQPQHF.